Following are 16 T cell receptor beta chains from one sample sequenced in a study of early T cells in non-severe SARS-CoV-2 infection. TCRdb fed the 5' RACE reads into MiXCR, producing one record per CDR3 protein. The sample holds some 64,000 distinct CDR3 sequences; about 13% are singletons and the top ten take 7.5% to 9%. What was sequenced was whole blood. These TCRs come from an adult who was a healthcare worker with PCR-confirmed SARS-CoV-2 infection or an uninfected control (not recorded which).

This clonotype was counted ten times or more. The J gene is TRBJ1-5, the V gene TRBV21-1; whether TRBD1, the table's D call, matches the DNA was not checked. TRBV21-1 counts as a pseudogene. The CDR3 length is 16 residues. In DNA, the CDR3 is TGTGCCAGCAGCTCCCGAGGGTCGGGGATCAATCAGCCCCAGCATTTT. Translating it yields CASSSRGSGINQPQHF.

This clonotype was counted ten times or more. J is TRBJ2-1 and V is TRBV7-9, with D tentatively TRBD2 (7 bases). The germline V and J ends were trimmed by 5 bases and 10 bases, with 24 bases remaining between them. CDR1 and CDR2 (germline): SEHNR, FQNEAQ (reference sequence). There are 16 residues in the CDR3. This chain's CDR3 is CASSLLGPEGGGEQFF. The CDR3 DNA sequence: TGTGCCAGCAGCCTCCTGGGCCCGGAAGGCGGGGGCGAGCAGTTCTTC.

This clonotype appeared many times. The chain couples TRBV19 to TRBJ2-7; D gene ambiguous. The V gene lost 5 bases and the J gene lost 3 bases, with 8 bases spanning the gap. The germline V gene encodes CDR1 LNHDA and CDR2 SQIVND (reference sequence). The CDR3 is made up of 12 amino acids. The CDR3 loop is CASSGPDYEQYF. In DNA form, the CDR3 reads TGTGCCAGTAGTGGCCCAGACTACGAGCAGTACTTC.

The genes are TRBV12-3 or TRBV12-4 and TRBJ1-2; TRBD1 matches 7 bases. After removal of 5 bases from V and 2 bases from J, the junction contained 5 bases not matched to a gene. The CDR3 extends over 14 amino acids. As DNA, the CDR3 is TGTGCCAGCAGTCCGGGACAGAGCAACTATGGCTACACCTTC. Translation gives CASSPGQSNYGYTF.

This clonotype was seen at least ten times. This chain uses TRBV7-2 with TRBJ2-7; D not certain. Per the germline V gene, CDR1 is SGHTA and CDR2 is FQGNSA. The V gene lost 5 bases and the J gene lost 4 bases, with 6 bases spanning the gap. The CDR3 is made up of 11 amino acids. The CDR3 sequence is CASSAMYEQYF. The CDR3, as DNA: TGTGCCAGCAGCGCCATGTACGAGCAGTACTTC.

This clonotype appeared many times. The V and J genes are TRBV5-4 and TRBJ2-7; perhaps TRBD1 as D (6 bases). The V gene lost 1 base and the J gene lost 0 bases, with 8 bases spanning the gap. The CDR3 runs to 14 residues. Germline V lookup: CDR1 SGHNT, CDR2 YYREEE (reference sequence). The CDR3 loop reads CASSLPTGSYEQYF. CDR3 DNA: TGTGCCAGCAGCTTGCCGACAGGCTCCTACGAGCAGTACTTC.

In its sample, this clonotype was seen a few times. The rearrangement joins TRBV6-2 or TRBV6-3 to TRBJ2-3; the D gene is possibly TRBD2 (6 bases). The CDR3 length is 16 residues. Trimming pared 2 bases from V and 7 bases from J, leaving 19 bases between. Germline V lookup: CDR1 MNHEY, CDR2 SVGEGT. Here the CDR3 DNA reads TGTGCCAGCAGTTACACGGGACTCCGCGTCGATAATACGCAGTATTTT. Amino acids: CASSYTGLRVDNTQYF.

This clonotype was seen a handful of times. The CDR3 here is CASSQDNREDYGYTF. CDR3 DNA: TGTGCCAGCAGCCAAGACAACAGGGAGGACTATGGCTACACCTTC. This chain uses TRBV4-2 with TRBJ1-2; perhaps TRBD1 as D (6 bases). Germline values: CDR1 LGHNA, CDR2 YNFKEQ. The V and J ends lost 0 bases and 3 bases respectively, with 11 bases between them. CDR3 length equals 15 residues.

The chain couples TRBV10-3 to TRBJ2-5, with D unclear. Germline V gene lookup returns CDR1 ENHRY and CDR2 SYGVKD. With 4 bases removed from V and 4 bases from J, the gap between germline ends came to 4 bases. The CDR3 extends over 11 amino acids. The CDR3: CAISVGETQYF. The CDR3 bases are TGTGCCATCAGTGTTGGAGAGACCCAGTACTTC.

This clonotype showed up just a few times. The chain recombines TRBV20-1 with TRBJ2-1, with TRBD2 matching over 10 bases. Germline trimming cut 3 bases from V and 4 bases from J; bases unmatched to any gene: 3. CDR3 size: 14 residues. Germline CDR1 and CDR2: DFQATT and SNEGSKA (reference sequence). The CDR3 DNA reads TGCAGTGCTAGCCCGACTAGCGGGTACAATGAGCAGTTCTTC. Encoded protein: CSASPTSGYNEQFF.

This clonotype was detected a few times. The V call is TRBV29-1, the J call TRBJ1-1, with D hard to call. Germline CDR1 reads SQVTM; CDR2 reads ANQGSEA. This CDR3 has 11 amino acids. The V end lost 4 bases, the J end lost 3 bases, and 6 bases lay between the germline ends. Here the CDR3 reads CSVVPHTEAFF. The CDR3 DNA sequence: TGCAGCGTTGTGCCTCACACTGAAGCTTTCTTT.

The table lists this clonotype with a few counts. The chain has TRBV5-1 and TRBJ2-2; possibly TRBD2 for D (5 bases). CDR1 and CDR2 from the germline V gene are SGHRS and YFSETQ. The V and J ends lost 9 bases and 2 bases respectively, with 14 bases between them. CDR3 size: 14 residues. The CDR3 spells CATTTSGNTGELFF. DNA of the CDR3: TGCGCCACAACAACGAGCGGTAACACCGGGGAGCTGTTTTTT.

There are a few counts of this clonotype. The CDR3 DNA sequence: TGTGCCAGCAGCCGTTGGCGGGGGCGCGTTGGTGGAGAGACCCAGTACTTC. It is translated as CASSRWRGRVGGETQYF. V and J are TRBV7-9 and TRBJ2-5; possible D gene TRBD2, 7 bases. This CDR3 comprises 17 residues. V lost 5 bases and J lost 4, with 23 bases in between. Germline CDR1 and CDR2: SEHNR and FQNEAQ (reference sequence).

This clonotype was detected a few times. CDR3: CASSSTSANLGGSYEQYF. The DNA for the CDR3 is TGTGCCAGCAGCTCCACTTCGGCGAATCTCGGCGGGAGTTACGAGCAGTACTTC. The V gene is TRBV7-2, the J gene TRBJ2-7; 7 bases are a match to TRBD2. Per the germline V gene, CDR1 is SGHTA and CDR2 is FQGNSA. V lost 4 bases to trimming and J lost 4 bases; unmatched junction nucleotides: 19. CDR3 size: 18 residues. The whole variable domain, filled in from reference TRBV7-2 and TRBJ2-7, reads GAGVSQSPSNKVTEKGKDVELRCDPISGHTALYWYRQSLGQGLEFLIYFQGNSAPDKSGLPSDRFSAERTGGSVSTLTIQRTQQEDSAVYLCASSSTSANLGGSYEQYFGPGTRLTVT.

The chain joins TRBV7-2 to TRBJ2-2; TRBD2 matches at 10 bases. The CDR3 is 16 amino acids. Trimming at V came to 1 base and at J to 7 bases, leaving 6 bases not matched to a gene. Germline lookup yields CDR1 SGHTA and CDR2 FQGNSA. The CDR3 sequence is CASSLDSGRRVGELFF. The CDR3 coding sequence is TGTGCCAGCAGCTTAGATAGCGGGAGGAGGGTCGGGGAGCTGTTTTTT.

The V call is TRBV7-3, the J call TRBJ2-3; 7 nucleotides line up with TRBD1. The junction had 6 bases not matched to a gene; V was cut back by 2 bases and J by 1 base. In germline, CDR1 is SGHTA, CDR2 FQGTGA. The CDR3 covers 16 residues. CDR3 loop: CASSLETGQGTDTQYF. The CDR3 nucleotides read TGTGCCAGCAGCTTAGAGACAGGGCAGGGCACAGATACGCAGTATTTT.